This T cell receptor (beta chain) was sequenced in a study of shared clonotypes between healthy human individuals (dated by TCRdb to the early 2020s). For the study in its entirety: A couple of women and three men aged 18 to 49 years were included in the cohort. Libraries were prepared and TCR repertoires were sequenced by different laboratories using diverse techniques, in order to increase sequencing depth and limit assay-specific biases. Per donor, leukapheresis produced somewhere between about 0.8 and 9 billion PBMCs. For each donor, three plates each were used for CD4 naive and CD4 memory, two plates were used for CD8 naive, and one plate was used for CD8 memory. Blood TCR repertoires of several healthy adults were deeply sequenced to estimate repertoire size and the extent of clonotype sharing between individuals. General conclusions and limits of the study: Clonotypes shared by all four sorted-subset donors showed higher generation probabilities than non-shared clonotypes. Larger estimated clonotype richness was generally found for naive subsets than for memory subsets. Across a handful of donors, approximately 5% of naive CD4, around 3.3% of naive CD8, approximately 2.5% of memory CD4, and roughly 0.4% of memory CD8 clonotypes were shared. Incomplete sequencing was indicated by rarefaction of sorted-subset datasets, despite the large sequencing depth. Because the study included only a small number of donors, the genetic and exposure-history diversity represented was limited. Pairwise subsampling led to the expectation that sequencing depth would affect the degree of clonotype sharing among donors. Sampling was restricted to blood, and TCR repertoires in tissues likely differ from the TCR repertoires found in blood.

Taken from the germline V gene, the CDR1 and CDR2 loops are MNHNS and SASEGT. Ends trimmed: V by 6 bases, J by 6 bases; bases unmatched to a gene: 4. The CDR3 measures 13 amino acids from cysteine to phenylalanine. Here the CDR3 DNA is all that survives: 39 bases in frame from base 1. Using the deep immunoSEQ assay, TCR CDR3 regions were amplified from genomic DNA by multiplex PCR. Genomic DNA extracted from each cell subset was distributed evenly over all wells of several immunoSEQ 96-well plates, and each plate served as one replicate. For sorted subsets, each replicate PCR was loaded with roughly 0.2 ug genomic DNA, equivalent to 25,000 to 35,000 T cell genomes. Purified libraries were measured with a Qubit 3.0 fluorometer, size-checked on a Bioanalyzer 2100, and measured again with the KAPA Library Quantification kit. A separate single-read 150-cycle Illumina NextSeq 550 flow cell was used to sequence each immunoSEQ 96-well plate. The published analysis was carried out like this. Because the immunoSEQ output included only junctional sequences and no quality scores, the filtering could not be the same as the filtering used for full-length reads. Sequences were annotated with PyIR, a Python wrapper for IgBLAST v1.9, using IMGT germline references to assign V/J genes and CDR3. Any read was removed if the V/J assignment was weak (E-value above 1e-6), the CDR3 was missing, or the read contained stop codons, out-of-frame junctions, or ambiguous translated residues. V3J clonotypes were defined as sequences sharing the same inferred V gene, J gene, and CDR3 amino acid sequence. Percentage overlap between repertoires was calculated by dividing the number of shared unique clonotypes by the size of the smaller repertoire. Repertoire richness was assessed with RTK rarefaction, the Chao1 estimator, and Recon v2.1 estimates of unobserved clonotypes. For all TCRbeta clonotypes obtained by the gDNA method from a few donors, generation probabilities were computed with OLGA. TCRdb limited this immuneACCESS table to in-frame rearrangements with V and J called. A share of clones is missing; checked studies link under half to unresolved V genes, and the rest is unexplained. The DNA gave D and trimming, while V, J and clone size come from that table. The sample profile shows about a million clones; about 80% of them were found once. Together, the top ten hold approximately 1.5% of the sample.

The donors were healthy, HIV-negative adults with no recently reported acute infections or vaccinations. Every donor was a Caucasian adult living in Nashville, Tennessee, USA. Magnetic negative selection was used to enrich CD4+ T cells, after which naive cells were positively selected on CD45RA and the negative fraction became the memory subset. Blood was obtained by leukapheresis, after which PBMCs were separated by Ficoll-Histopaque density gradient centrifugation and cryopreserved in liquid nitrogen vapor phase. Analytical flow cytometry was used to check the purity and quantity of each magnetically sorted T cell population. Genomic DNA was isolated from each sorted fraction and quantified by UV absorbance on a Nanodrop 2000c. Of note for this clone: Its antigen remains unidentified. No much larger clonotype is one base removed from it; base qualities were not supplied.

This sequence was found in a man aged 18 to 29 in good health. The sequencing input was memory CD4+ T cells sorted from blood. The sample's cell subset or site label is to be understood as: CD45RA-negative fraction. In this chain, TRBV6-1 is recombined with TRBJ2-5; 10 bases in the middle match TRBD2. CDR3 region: CASRSSGGQTQYF. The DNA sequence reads TGTGCCAGCAGATCTAGCGGGGGACAGACCCAGTACTTC.